Below are 5 T cell receptor beta chains sequenced from a single sample in a study of T cell responses to AZD1222 COVID-19 vaccine. The repertoire was sequenced with immunoSEQ multiplex PCR; TCRdb's copy has only in-frame clones and lacks some. The table shows more than 95,000 clones, with roughly 82% occurring only once. The input for sequencing was peripheral blood, taken on day 0 of AZD1222 vaccination. All receptors derive from an adult in good health.

The V and J genes are TRBV4-3 and TRBJ2-1; possibly TRBD2 for D (7 bases). This CDR3 comprises 16 residues. Germline V CDR1 and CDR2: LGHNA, YSLEER. V was clipped by 4 bases and J by 4 bases, with 17 bases between them. This CDR3 is CASSREAGAVYNEQFF. DNA for the CDR3: TGCGCCAGCAGCCGAGAGGCGGGGGCCGTTTACAATGAGCAGTTCTTC.

J is TRBJ1-4 and V is TRBV25-1; 9 positions match TRBD1. The CDR3 consists of 15 residues. V gave up 4 bases and J gave up 7 bases; unmatched junction bases: 7. Germline values: CDR1 MGHDK, CDR2 SYGVNS. The CDR3 here is CASSGAGGQGEKLFF. The CDR3 DNA reads TGTGCCAGCAGTGGGGCCGGGGGACAGGGTGAAAAACTGTTTTTT.

The V gene is TRBV30, the J gene TRBJ1-2; D is unresolved. V was cut by 1 base and J by 7 bases, with 7 bases left in between. The CDR3 runs to 11 residues. CDR1 is GTSNPN, CDR2 SVGIG, per germline (reference sequence). CDR3 bases: TGTGCCTGGAGTGCGGGGTTTGGCTACACCTTC. Its translation is CAWSAGFGYTF.

The chain recombines TRBV7-3 with TRBJ1-1; maybe TRBD1 (5 bases). Germline V gene lookup returns CDR1 SGHTA and CDR2 FQGTGA. V dropped 4 bases and J dropped 1 base, with 19 bases sitting between them. The CDR3 has 17 residues. The CDR3 is CASSSEPRTLENTEAFF. The CDR3 DNA reads as TGTGCCAGCAGCTCAGAACCAAGGACACTTGAGAACACTGAAGCTTTCTTT.

In this sample, this clone turned up a few times. This chain links TRBV24-1 with TRBJ1-1; a possible D gene is TRBD1 (5 bases). Between the trimmed V and J ends, which lost 1 base and 3 bases, there was a span of 14 bases. In germline, CDR1 is KGHDR, CDR2 SFDVKD. The CDR3 sequence is 16 residues long. In DNA form, the CDR3 reads TGTGCCACCAGTGATTTCCGGGGACCAGGAGACACTGAAGCTTTCTTT. This sequence encodes CATSDFRGPGDTEAFF.